This record looks at one T cell receptor delta chain sequence and its context. A much bigger clone sits one base away, suggesting this may be a read error. The same CDR3 arises from other DNA sequences in this sample as well. The data were obtained in a study of gamma-delta chains in newborns, infants, children. Study in general: Microbial exposure reportedly drives polyclonal innate γδ T cell expansion after birth.

Germline values: CDR1 GEAIGNYY, CDR2 EKD. This CDR3 comprises 14 residues. With 7 bases clipped from V and 2 bases from J, the junction kept 9 bases outside the gene matches. TCRdb used CATT to re-call clones from the reads. Altogether about 3,100 delta-chain clones are present, approximately 50% being singletons, with the ten largest covering about 15%. The sequence came from a child who received the measles vaccine. This chain joins TRDV2 and TRDJ1; 7 positions match TRDD3. The source material was blood. The chain's CDR3 is CACDLLGLTDKLIF. CDR3 DNA sequence: TGTGCCTGCGACTTACTGGGGTTAACCGATAAACTCATCTTT.